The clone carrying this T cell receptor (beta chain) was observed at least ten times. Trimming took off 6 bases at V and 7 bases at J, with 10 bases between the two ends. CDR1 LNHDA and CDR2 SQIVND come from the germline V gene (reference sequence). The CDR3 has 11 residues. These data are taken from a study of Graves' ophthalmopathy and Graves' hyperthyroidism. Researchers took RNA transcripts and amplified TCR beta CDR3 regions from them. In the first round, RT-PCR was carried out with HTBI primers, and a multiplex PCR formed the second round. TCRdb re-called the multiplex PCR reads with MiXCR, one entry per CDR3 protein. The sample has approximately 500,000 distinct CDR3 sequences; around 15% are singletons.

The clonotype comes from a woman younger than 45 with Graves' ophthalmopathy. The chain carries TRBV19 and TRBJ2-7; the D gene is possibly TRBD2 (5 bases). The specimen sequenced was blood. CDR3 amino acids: CASSGMGEQYF. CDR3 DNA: TGTGCCAGTAGCGGGATGGGAGAGCAGTACTTC. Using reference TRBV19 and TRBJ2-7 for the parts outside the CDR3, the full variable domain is DGGITQSPKYLFRKEGQNVTLSCEQNLNHDAMYWYRQDPGQGLRLIYYSQIVNDFQKGDIAEGYSVSREKKESFPLTVTSAQKNPTAFYLCASSGMGEQYFGPGTRLTVT.